This is a list of T cell receptor beta chains from one sample in a study of CD8 T cells in Susac syndrome. TCRdb itself ran the immunoSEQ multiplex PCR reads through MiXCR, one entry per CDR3 protein. Of approximately 200,000 distinct CDR3 sequences detected, approximately 95% appear once; the ten largest clones hold 0.082%. The sample was CD4+ T cells from PBMCs. The receptor set was obtained from a human donor with multiple sclerosis. CDR3s include the opening cysteine and the closing phenylalanine or tryptophan. Each record gives: D gene, V gene, clone size, J gene, CDR3 DNA, CDR3 protein. A D gene is named only where the DNA matches it firmly. Clone sizes are given selectively: once, few, many, or a class where the clone is expanded.

.	TRBV6-6	.	TRBJ2-7	TGTGCCAGCAGCAAAGGGGCAGAGAGCTCCTACGAGCAGTACTTC	CASSKGAESSYEQYF
.	TRBV11-2	.	TRBJ1-2	TGTGCCAGCAGCTTGAAAGGGGCGCTTGGCTACACCTTC	CASSLKGALGYTF
.	TRBV25-1	.	TRBJ1-2	TGTGCCAGCAGTTTACAGACGGAGAACTATGGCTACACCTTC	CASSLQTENYGYTF
.	TRBV9	.	TRBJ1-3	TGTGCCAGCAGCGTTGCGTCGTCCGGAAACACCATATATTTT	CASSVASSGNTIYF
TRBD2	TRBV9	.	TRBJ2-1	TGTGCCAGCAGCGTAGGTAGTCCAGCGGGGCTAATTGTGCAGTTCTTC	CASSVGSPAGLIVQFF
TRBD2	TRBV2	.	TRBJ2-3	TGTGCCAGCAGTGACCAGCTAGCGGGGGGGATGAGCACAGATACGCAGTATTTT	CASSDQLAGGMSTDTQYF
TRBD2	TRBV11-2	.	TRBJ2-7	TGTGCCAGCAGCTTTAGCGGGGCTCCCTACGAGCAGTACTTC	CASSFSGAPYEQYF
.	TRBV11-1	.	TRBJ2-7	TGTGCCAGCGGAACGGGCGTCAGCTACGAGCAGTACTTC	CASGTGVSYEQYF
.	TRBV30	.	TRBJ1-6	TGTGCCTGGAGTGGGATGGGCAGGGGAAGTTCACCCCTCCACTTT	CAWSGMGRGSSPLHF
.	TRBV15	.	TRBJ2-1	TGTGCCACCAGCCGAGGGGACTTCTACAATGAGCAGTTCTTC	CATSRGDFYNEQFF
.	TRBV3-1	.	TRBJ2-1	TGTGCCAGCAGCCAAGATAACGGTCCCTACAATGAGCAGTTCTTC	CASSQDNGPYNEQFF
TRBD2	TRBV9	once	TRBJ2-5	TGTGCCAGCAGCGTAGGGCTAGCGGGGGCGCCCCAAGAGACCCAGTACTTC	CASSVGLAGAPQETQYF
.	TRBV20-1	.	TRBJ1-2	TGCAGTGTGACAGAGAGAAGTCCACGCTATGGCTACACCTTC	CSVTERSPRYGYTF
TRBD2	TRBV29-1	.	TRBJ2-1	TGCAGCGTTGATTTTACTAGCGGGGGCCTTGTGACCTCCTACAATGAGCAGTTCTTC	CSVDFTSGGLVTSYNEQFF
TRBD2	TRBV20-1	.	TRBJ2-7	TGCAGCTATATAGCGGGACCCCTCTCTGAGCAGTACTTC	CSYIAGPLSEQYF
.	TRBV6-6	.	TRBJ1-1	TGTGCCAGCAGATTACTGGAGGGGAGCACTGAAGCTTTCTTT	CASRLLEGSTEAFF
TRBD1	TRBV7-9	.	TRBJ2-5	TGTGCCAGCAGCTTAGCTCCGGGACAGACGACAGAGACCCAGTACTTC	CASSLAPGQTTETQYF
.	TRBV4-2	.	TRBJ2-6	TGTGCCAGCAGCCAAGATGGGGCCGCTGGGGCCAACGTCCTGACTTTC	CASSQDGAAGANVLTF
.	TRBV3-1	.	TRBJ1-2	TGTGCCAGCAGCGATGCCGGGGGCTATGGCTACACCTTC	CASSDAGGYGYTF
.	TRBV9	.	TRBJ2-7	TGTGCCAGCAGCGTAGTAAGGGGGGCATACGCCTACGAGCAGTACTTC	CASSVVRGAYAYEQYF
TRBD2	TRBV20-1	.	TRBJ2-4	TGCAGTGCTAGTGGTAGCGGGGGGAAAAACATTCAGTACTTC	CSASGSGGKNIQYF
TRBD1	TRBV12-3/TRBV12-4	.	TRBJ2-1	TGTGCCAGCACAGGGACAGGGAGCTCCTACAATGAGCAGTTCTTC	CASTGTGSSYNEQFF
.	TRBV20-1	.	TRBJ2-1	TGCAGTGCCAAATCCGGGCCGTACAATGAGCAGTTCTTC	CSAKSGPYNEQFF
.	TRBV28	.	TRBJ2-2	TGTGCCATCCGTCAGGGTCAAACCGGGGAGCTGTTTTTT	CAIRQGQTGELFF
.	TRBV3-1	.	TRBJ2-1	TGTGCCAGCAGTCGGGCACTAGACCCCTCCAATGAGCAGTTCTTC	CASSRALDPSNEQFF
.	TRBV29-1	once	TRBJ2-1	TGCAGCGTGGGAACAGGGCCGAGCTACAATGAGCAGTTCTTC	CSVGTGPSYNEQFF
TRBD2	TRBV7-3	.	TRBJ2-1	TGTGCCAGCAGCCCACTGGGGAGCGGGGGTTCCTACAATGAGCAGTTCTTC	CASSPLGSGGSYNEQFF
TRBD1	TRBV10-3	.	TRBJ2-3	TGTGCCACAATGCCACAGGGGAGCACAGATACGCAGTATTTT	CATMPQGSTDTQYF
TRBD1	TRBV7-3	.	TRBJ2-1	TGTGCCAGCAGCTTAACGGGACAGGGAAACGAGCAGTTCTTC	CASSLTGQGNEQFF
.	TRBV27	.	TRBJ2-1	TGTGCCAGCAGCTACAGGCCCCCGGATGAGCAGTTCTTC	CASSYRPPDEQFF
.	TRBV14	.	TRBJ2-7	TGTGCCAGCAGCCACCGCTACGAGCAGTACTTC	CASSHRYEQYF
.	TRBV24-1	.	TRBJ2-3	TGTGCCACCAGTCCGGGGCCGGGCATTTCAGATACGCAGTATTTT	CATSPGPGISDTQYF
.	TRBV7-9	.	TRBJ2-3	TGTGCCACCGAGAATCCGACAGATACGCAGTATTTT	CATENPTDTQYF
TRBD1	TRBV3-1	.	TRBJ2-7	TGTGCCAGCAGCCATCGGGACAGCCGATCCTACGAGCAGTACTTC	CASSHRDSRSYEQYF
.	TRBV9	.	TRBJ2-7	TGTGCCAGCAGCGTAGGTCCAGTGAGCTCCTACGAGCAGTACTTC	CASSVGPVSSYEQYF
TRBD1	TRBV27	.	TRBJ2-5	TGTGCCAGCAGCGCCTCGCCGGACAGGGCCCAAGAGACCCAGTACTTC	CASSASPDRAQETQYF
TRBD1	TRBV15	.	TRBJ1-5	TGTGCCACCAGCGCAGGGGGCGGTCGATGGGATCAGCCCCAGCATTTT	CATSAGGGRWDQPQHF
.	TRBV5-6	once	TRBJ2-5	TGTGCCAGCAGCTTGACGGCCGGACGGGGTATAGAGACCCAGTACTTC	CASSLTAGRGIETQYF
.	TRBV11-2	.	TRBJ1-2	TGTGCCAGCAGCTTAACGGGATCCCATGGCTACACCTTC	CASSLTGSHGYTF
.	TRBV29-1	few	TRBJ2-2	TGCAGCGGCAGGGAGGACACCGGGGAGCTGTTTTTT	CSGREDTGELFF